The rows below give T cell receptor beta chains drawn from one sample of a study of regulatory T cells in long-lasting Graves disease. Via MiXCR, TCRdb re-called the multiplex PCR reads, giving one row per CDR3 protein. The table records about 470,000 distinct CDR3 sequences, under 15% of them present only once. This same sample was also part of a study on T cells in Graves' hyperthyroidism and ophthalmopathy.

This sample comprised peripheral blood mononuclear cells (PBMCs), obtained at new diagnosis, from a patient treated with antithyroid drugs. The receptors stem from a woman aged 25 to 45 with Graves disease. Each CDR3 is given without its conserved first and last residue. Each record gives: V gene, J gene, CDR3 protein.

TRBV2	TRBJ1-5	ASRDGTTNQPQH
TRBV10-1	TRBJ2-7	ASSESGEAPYEQY
TRBV7-3	TRBJ1-1	ASSPENRDTEAF
TRBV4-1	TRBJ2-7	ASSQGPPGLATSYEQY
TRBV3-1	TRBJ2-1	ASSRRDRVLDEQF
TRBV20-1	TRBJ2-5	SASAGGVETQY
TRBV7-9	TRBJ2-3	ASTSTAGEPDTQY
TRBV20-1	TRBJ2-4	SAEGRGKNIQY
TRBV2	TRBJ2-7	ASSETTVEQY
TRBV5-1	TRBJ2-3	ASSLSGTSGSTSTDTQY
TRBV3-1	TRBJ2-2	ASSQTKPEGPGELF
TRBV5-6	TRBJ1-2	ASSPGTAGYGYT
TRBV24-1	TRBJ1-2	ATSDTQGPNYGYT
TRBV27	TRBJ1-1	ASRSRTGALNTEAF
TRBV9	TRBJ2-1	ASSVVVAGFYNEQF
TRBV6-1	TRBJ1-2	AITDIKRDGYT
TRBV9	TRBJ2-5	ASSVDSTGRGETQY
TRBV15	TRBJ2-7	ATSRDSAGGYYEQY
TRBV7-9	TRBJ2-1	ASSPNPGPEGNEQF
TRBV28	TRBJ2-3	ASSSRRDRISTDTQY
TRBV5-1	TRBJ2-2	ASSSQGEIYTGELF
TRBV3-1	TRBJ2-7	ASSLGTRYHEQY
TRBV20-1	TRBJ2-7	SVRTGVYEQY
TRBV10-3	TRBJ1-1	AIRGGRQNTEAF
TRBV3-1	TRBJ2-5	ASSQDKGPPETQY
TRBV12-3/TRBV12-4	TRBJ2-5	ASSFTSGRLETQY
TRBV5-1	TRBJ2-3	ASSLEGQASDTQY
TRBV14	TRBJ2-1	ASSHLGTSFPSGQF
TRBV27	TRBJ2-5	ASSARIQETQY
TRBV12-3/TRBV12-4	TRBJ2-7	ASGTSGRVGEQY
TRBV15	TRBJ2-7	ATSRGEAADEQY
TRBV3-1	TRBJ1-2	ASSHQGTPYGYT
TRBV28	TRBJ2-5	ASRSFGTPEETQY
TRBV9	TRBJ2-6	ASSVDEAGANVLT
TRBV12-3/TRBV12-4	TRBJ1-5	ASSKTALSNQPQH